The source of this TCR beta chain is a study of T cell changes during pregnancy in multiple sclerosis. The table came from immunoSEQ multiplex PCR; TCRdb's copy has only in-frame clones and leaves some out. The sample holds around 62,000 clones, around 90% seen once. Germline CDR1 is SGHNT and CDR2 is YYREEE (reference sequence). V gave up 2 bases and J gave up 5 bases, with 11 bases separating them. The CDR3 contains 13 residues. This TCR derives from a female donor with multiple sclerosis, enrolled in a pregnancy study. This specimen was CD4+ T cells from peripheral blood mononuclear cells, taken in the first trimester of pregnancy. The chain employs TRBV5-4 and TRBJ2-7; weak D call: TRBD1 (6 bases). The CDR3 coding sequence is TGTGCCAGCAGCTTACAGGGAACCCACGAGCAGTACTTC. It specifies CASSLQGTHEQYF.